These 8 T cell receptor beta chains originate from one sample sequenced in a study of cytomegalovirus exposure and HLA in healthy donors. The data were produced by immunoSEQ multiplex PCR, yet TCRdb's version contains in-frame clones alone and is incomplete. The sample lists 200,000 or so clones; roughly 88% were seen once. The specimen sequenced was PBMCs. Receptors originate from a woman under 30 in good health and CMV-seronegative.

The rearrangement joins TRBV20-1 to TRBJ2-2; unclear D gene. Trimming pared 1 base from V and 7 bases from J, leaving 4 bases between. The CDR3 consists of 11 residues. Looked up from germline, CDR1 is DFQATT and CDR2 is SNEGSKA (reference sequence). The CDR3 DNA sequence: TGCAGTGCTAGAGGAGACGGGGAGCTGTTTTTT. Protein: CSARGDGELFF.

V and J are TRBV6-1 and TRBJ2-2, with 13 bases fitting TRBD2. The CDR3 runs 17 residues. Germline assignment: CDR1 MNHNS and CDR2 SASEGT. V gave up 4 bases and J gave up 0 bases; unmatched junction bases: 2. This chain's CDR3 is CASSVGLAGSNTGELFF. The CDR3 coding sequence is TGTGCCAGCAGTGTGGGACTAGCGGGATCGAACACCGGGGAGCTGTTTTTT.

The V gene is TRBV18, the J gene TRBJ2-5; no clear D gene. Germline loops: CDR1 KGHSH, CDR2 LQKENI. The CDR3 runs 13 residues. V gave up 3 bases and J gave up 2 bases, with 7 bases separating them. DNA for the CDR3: TGTGCCAGCTCACCGGTCAGACAAGAGACCCAGTACTTC. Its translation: CASSPVRQETQYF.

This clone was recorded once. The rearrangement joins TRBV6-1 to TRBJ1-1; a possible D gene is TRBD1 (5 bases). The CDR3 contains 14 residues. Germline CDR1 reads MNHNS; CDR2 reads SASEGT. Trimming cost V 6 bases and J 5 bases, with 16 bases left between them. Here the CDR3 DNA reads TGTGCCAGCAGGCCCGGTTCGGGGGGAACTGAAGCTTTCTTT. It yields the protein CASRPGSGGTEAFF.

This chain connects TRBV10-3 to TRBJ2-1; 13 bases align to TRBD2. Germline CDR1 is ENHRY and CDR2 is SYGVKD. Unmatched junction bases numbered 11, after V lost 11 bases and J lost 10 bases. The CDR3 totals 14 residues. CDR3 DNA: TGTGCCGTTGCGGTGGGACTAGCGGGATCCGAGCAGTTCTTC. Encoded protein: CAVAVGLAGSEQFF.

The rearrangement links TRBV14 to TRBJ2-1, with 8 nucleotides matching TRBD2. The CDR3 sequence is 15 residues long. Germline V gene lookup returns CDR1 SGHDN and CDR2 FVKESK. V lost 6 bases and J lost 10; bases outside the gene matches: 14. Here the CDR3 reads CASSPVSGGVREQFF. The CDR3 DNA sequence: TGTGCCAGCAGTCCTGTGAGCGGGGGAGTTCGAGAGCAGTTCTTC.

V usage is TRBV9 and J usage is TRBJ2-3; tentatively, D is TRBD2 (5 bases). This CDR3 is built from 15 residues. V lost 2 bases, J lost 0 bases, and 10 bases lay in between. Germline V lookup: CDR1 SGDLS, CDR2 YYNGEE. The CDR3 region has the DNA TGTGCCAGCAGCGTCGACGGGATAAGCACAGATACGCAGTATTTT. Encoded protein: CASSVDGISTDTQYF.

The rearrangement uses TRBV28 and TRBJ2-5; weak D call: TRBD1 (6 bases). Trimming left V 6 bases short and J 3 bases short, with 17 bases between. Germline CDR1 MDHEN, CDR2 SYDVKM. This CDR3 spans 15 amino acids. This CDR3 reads CASSRPDSTEETQYF. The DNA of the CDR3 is TGTGCCAGCAGCCGACCGGACAGTACCGAAGAGACCCAGTACTTC.